This TCR beta chain was captured in a study of shared clonotypes between healthy human individuals. V was trimmed by 4 bases and J by 1 base, leaving 13 bases between them. CDR3 length equals 15 residues. Germline CDR1 reads SGHNT; CDR2 reads YYREEE (reference sequence). Several immunoSEQ plates held equal portions of the genomic DNA taken from each subset. Method: immunoSEQ multiplex PCR; TCRdb's copy keeps in-frame clones and lacks some. The repertoire holds more than 1.2 million clones, with approximately 98.5% as singletons. This sequence was found in a young man in good health. The rearrangement uses TRBV5-4 and TRBJ2-3, with D possibly being TRBD1 (6 bases). Sequencing was done on a sample of naive CD4+ T cells sorted from blood. Subset indicated: CD45RA+ positively selected. The CDR3 coding sequence is TGTGCCAGCAGCGCTAGGACAGTTGGCACAGATACGCAGTATTTT. This encodes CASSARTVGTDTQYF.